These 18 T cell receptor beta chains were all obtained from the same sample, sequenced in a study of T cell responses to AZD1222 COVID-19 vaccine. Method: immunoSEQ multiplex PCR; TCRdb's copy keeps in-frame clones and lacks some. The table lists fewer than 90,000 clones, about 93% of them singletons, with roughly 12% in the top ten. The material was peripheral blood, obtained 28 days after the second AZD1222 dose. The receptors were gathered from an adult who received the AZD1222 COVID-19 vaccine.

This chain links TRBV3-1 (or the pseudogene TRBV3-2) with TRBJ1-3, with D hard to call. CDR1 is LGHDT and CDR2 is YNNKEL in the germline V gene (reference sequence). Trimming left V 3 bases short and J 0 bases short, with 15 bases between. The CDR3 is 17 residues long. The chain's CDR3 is CASSHNEGLNSGNTIYF. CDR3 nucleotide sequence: TGTGCCAGCAGCCACAACGAAGGACTCAACTCTGGAAACACCATATATTTT.

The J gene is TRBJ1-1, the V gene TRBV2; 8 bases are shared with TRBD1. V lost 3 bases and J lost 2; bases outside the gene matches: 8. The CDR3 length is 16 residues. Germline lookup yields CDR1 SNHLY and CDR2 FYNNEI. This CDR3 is CASSDPGQGLNTEAFF. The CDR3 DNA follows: TGTGCCAGCAGTGATCCCGGACAGGGCCTAAACACTGAAGCTTTCTTT. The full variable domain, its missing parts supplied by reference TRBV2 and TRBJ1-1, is EPEVTQTPSHQVTQMGQEVILRCVPISNHLYFYWYRQILGQKVEFLVSFYNNEISEKSEIFDDQFSVERPDGSNFTLKIRSTKLEDSAMYFCASSDPGQGLNTEAFFGQGTRLTVV.

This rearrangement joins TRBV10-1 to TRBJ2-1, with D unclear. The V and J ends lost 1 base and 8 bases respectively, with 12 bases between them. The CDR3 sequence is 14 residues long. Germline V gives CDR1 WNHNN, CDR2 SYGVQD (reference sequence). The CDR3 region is CASSELSSVDEQFF. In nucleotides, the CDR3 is TGCGCCAGCAGTGAGTTGAGTTCTGTGGATGAGCAGTTCTTC.

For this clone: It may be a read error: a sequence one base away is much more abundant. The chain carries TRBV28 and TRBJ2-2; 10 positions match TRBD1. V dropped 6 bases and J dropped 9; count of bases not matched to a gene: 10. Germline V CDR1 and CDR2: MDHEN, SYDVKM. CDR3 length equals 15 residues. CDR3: CASSSAGQGRRELFF. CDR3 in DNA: TGTGCCAGCAGCTCCGCGGGACAGGGGAGGAGGGAGCTGTTTTTT.

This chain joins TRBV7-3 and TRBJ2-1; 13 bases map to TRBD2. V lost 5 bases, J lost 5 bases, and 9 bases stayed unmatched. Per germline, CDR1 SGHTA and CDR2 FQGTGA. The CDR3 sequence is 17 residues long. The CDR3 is CASSRRPGLAGNNEQFF. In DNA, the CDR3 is TGTGCCAGCAGCCGACGTCCGGGACTAGCGGGGAACAATGAGCAGTTCTTC. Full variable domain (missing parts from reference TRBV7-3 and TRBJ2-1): GAGVSQTPSNKVTEKGKYVELRCDPISGHTALYWYRQSLGQGPEFLIYFQGTGAADDSGLPNDRFFAVRPEGSVSTLKIQRTERGDSAVYLCASSRRPGLAGNNEQFFGPGTRLTVL.

CDR3 amino acids: CASSPGGYNEQFF. CDR3 nucleotide sequence: TGTGCCAGCAGCCCGGGAGGTTACAATGAGCAGTTCTTC. The V and J genes are TRBV7-8 and TRBJ2-1, with 7 bases identical to TRBD2. The V gene's germline CDR1 is SGHVS and CDR2 FQNEAQ. This CDR3 is built from 13 residues. After removal of 5 bases from V and 4 bases from J, the junction contained 2 bases not matched to a gene. Together with reference TRBV7-8 and TRBJ2-1, the CDR3 gives the full variable domain: GAGVSQSPRYKVAKRGQDVALRCDPISGHVSLFWYQQALGQGPEFLTYFQNEAQLDKSGLPSDRFFAERPEGSVSTLKIQRTQQEDSAVYLCASSPGGYNEQFFGPGTRLTVL.

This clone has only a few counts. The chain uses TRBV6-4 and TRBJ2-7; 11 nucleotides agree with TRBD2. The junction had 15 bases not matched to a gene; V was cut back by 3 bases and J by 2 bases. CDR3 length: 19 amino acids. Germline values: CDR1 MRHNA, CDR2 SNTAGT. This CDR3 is CASSDVRVGGLAVPYEQYF. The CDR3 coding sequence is TGTGCCAGCAGTGATGTTCGGGTAGGGGGACTAGCGGTTCCCTACGAGCAGTACTTC.

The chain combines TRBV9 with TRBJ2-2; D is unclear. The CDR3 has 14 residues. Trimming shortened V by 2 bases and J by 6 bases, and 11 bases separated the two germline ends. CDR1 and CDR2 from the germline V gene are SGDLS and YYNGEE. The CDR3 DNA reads TGTGCCAGCAGCGTTGCACGCCCGGCCGGGGAGCTGTTTTTT. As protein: CASSVARPAGELFF.

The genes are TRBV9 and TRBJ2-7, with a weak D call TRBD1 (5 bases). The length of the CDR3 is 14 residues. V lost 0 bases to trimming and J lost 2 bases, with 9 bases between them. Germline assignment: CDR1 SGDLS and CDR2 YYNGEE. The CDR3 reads CASSVDRFTYEQYF. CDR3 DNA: TGTGCCAGCAGCGTAGACAGGTTCACCTACGAGCAGTACTTC.

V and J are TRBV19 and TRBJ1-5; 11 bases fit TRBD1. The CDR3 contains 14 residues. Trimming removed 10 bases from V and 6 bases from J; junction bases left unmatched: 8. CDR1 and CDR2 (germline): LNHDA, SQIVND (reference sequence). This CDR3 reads CATSGQGGSQPQHF. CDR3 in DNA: TGTGCCACCTCGGGACAGGGGGGATCTCAGCCCCAGCATTTT. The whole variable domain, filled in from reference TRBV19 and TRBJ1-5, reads DGGITQSPKYLFRKEGQNVTLSCEQNLNHDAMYWYRQDPGQGLRLIYYSQIVNDFQKGDIAEGYSVSREKKESFPLTVTSAQKNPTAFYLCATSGQGGSQPQHFGDGTRLSIL.

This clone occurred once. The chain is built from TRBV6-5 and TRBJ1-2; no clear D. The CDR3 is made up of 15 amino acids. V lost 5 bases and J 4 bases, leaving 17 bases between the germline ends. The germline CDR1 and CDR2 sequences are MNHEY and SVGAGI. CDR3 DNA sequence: TGTGCCAGCAGTCCAGACTTGAGCAAAATCTATGGCTACACCTTC. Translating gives CASSPDLSKIYGYTF.

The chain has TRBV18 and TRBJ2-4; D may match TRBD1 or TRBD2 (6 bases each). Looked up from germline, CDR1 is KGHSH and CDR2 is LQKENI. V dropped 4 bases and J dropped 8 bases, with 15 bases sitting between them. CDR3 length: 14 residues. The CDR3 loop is CASSLPGAKDIQYF. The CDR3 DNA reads TGTGCCAGCTCACTCCCGGGGGCGAAGGACATTCAGTACTTC. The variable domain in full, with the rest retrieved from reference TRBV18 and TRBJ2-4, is NAGVMQNPRHLVRRRGQEARLRCSPMKGHSHVYWYRQLPEEGLKFMVYLQKENIIDESGMPKERFSAEFPKEGPSILRIQQVVRGDSAAYFCASSLPGAKDIQYFGAGTRLSVL.

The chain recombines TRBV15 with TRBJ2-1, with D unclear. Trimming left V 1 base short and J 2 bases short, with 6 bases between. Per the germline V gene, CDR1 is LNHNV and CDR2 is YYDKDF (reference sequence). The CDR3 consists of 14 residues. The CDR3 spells CATSRVETYNEQFF. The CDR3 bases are TGTGCCACCAGCAGAGTGGAGACCTACAATGAGCAGTTCTTC.

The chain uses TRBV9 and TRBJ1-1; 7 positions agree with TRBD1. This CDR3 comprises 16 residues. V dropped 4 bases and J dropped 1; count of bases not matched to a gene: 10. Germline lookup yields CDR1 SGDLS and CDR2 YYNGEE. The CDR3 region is CASSTRQGPPNTEAFF. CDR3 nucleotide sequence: TGTGCCAGCAGCACCCGACAGGGCCCACCGAACACTGAAGCTTTCTTT.

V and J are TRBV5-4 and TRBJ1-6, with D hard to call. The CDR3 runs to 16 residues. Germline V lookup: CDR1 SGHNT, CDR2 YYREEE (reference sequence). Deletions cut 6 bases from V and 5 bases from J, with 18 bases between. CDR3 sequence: CASTLSFFPDNSPLHF. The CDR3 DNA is TGTGCCAGCACTCTAAGTTTCTTCCCAGATAATTCACCCCTCCACTTT.

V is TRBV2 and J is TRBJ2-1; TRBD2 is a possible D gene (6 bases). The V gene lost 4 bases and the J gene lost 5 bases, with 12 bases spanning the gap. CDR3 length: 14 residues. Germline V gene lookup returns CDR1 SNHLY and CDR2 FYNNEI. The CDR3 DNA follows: TGTGCCAGCAGTGGGGGGGTCCAACACAATGAGCAGTTCTTC. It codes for CASSGGVQHNEQFF.

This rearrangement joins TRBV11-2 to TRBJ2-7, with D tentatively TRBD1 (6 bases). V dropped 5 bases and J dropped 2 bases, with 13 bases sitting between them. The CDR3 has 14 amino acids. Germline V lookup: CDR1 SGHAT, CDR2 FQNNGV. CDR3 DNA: TGTGCCAGCAGCCCGGGACAACTAACCTACGAGCAGTACTTC. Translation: CASSPGQLTYEQYF.

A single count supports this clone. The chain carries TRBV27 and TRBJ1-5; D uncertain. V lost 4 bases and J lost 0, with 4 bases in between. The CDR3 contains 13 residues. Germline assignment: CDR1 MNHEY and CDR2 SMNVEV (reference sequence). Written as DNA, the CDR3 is TGTGCCAGCAGTTCCTATAGCAATCAGCCCCAGCATTTT. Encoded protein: CASSSYSNQPQHF.